A single sample is the source of the 19 T cell receptor beta chains below, sequenced in a study of blood T cell repertoires in COVID-19. Only in-frame clones appear in the TCRdb table, and some are missing; sequencing was by immunoSEQ multiplex PCR. The profile shows some 260,000 clones, more than 70% of them singletons. The sequenced material came from peripheral blood. The source is a woman aged 40 to 50 who had recovered from COVID-19.

The chain carries TRBV6-2 or TRBV6-3 and TRBJ2-7, with TRBD1 identical over 9 bases. The germline V gene encodes CDR1 MNHEY and CDR2 SVGEGT. This CDR3 comprises 15 residues. Trimming removed 4 bases from V and 0 bases from J; junction bases left unmatched: 4. The CDR3 bases are TGTGCCAGCAGTTCTCTGACAGGGGGCTCCTACGAGCAGTACTTC. Translating it yields CASSSLTGGSYEQYF.

The gene calls are TRBV18 and TRBJ1-1, with 9 bases fitting TRBD1. V lost 6 bases and J lost 7; bases outside the gene matches: 6. The CDR3 has 13 residues. Germline V gene lookup returns CDR1 KGHSH and CDR2 LQKENI. The CDR3 region has the DNA TGTGCCAGCTCGCCGGGACAGGGAGGTGAAGCTTTCTTT. Amino acid sequence: CASSPGQGGEAFF. Full variable domain (missing parts from reference TRBV18 and TRBJ1-1): NAGVMQNPRHLVRRRGQEARLRCSPMKGHSHVYWYRQLPEEGLKFMVYLQKENIIDESGMPKERFSAEFPKEGPSILRIQQVVRGDSAAYFCASSPGQGGEAFFGQGTRLTVV.

This sequence joins TRBV7-9 and TRBJ2-1; 7 nucleotides line up with TRBD1. The CDR3 runs to 14 residues. Germline trimming cut 7 bases from V and 5 bases from J; bases unmatched to any gene: 8. Germline V gives CDR1 SEHNR, CDR2 FQNEAQ (reference sequence). Written as DNA, the CDR3 is TGTGCCAGCATCCCGGGACAGCAAAACAATGAGCAGTTCTTC. Its translation is CASIPGQQNNEQFF.

This clone has just one count. This chain joins TRBV24-1 and TRBJ2-5; 7 nucleotides agree with TRBD2. CDR3 length: 12 amino acids. V was clipped by 11 bases and J by 0 bases; unmatched bases: 2. Per the germline V gene, CDR1 is KGHDR and CDR2 is SFDVKD. This chain's CDR3 is CAIGGYQETQYF. CDR3 bases: TGTGCCATCGGGGGGTACCAAGAGACCCAGTACTTC.

V gene TRBV11-3 combines with J gene TRBJ2-3; D unresolved. Looked up from germline, CDR1 is SGHNT and CDR2 is YENEEA. With 5 bases removed from V and 4 bases from J, the gap between germline ends came to 10 bases. This CDR3 spans 13 amino acids. CDR3 region: CASSPPGSDTQYF. CDR3 nucleotides: TGTGCCAGCAGCCCCCCGGGTTCAGATACGCAGTATTTT.

The V call is TRBV11-3, the J call TRBJ2-2; weak D call: TRBD2 (5 bases). CDR1 and CDR2 (germline): SGHNT, YENEEA. The V gene lost 5 bases and the J gene lost 13 bases, with 23 bases spanning the gap. The CDR3 sequence is 15 residues long. CDR3 region: CASSPSAGGHRGLFF. The CDR3 region has the DNA TGTGCCAGCAGCCCCTCGGCGGGCGGGCACCGTGGGCTGTTTTTT.

This clone was recorded a few times. The rearrangement links TRBV4-1 to TRBJ2-7; TRBD2 is a possible D gene (6 bases). Germline lookup yields CDR1 MGHRA and CDR2 YSYEKL. Trimming removed 4 bases at V and 6 bases at J, with 10 bases between. The CDR3 sequence is 12 residues long. CDR3 loop: CASSPPGGEQYF. The CDR3 DNA reads as TGCGCCAGCAGCCCCCCCGGGGGCGAGCAGTACTTC.

For the CDR3, the DNA is TGTGCCAGCAGCGTCACTCCCGGGATGCAAGAGACCCAGTACTTC. It yields the protein CASSVTPGMQETQYF. V is TRBV9 and J is TRBJ2-5; TRBD2 might be the D (5 bases). Trimming removed 2 bases at V and 2 bases at J, with 13 bases between. Looked up from germline, CDR1 is SGDLS and CDR2 is YYNGEE. The CDR3 spans 15 residues. The entire variable domain, with the rest obtained from reference TRBV9 and TRBJ2-5, is as follows: DSGVTQTPKHLITATGQRVTLRCSPRSGDLSVYWYQQSLDQGLQFLIQYYNGEERAKGNILERFSAQQFPDLHSELNLSSLELGDSALYFCASSVTPGMQETQYFGPGTRLLVL.

This chain links TRBV18 with TRBJ1-1, with TRBD1 matching over 7 bases. The length of the CDR3 is 14 residues. The V gene end was trimmed by 3 bases and the J gene end by 4 bases; junction bases not matched to a gene: 5. Germline CDR1 is KGHSH and CDR2 is LQKENI. DNA for the CDR3: TGTGCCAGCTCACCGGGACAGTGGGGCACTGAAGCTTTCTTT. It translates to CASSPGQWGTEAFF.

The chain joins TRBV5-6 to TRBJ1-1, with D possibly matching TRBD1 (5 bases). The CDR3 is made up of 13 amino acids. Trimming took 4 bases from V and 5 from J, leaving 12 bases between them. Germline V gene sequence: CDR1 SGHDT, CDR2 YYEEEE. DNA for the CDR3: TGTGCCAGCAGCGCAGGGCCTGGGACTGAAGCTTTCTTT. Protein product: CASSAGPGTEAFF.

The rearrangement links TRBV9 to TRBJ1-6; possible D gene TRBD1, 6 bases. The CDR3 is 15 amino acids. The germline CDR1 and CDR2 sequences are SGDLS and YYNGEE. V shed 4 bases and J shed 10 bases, with 18 bases lying between them. This CDR3 reads CASSPRGTEDSPLHF. DNA of the CDR3: TGTGCCAGCAGCCCGAGGGGGACCGAGGACTCACCCCTCCACTTT.

The chain uses TRBV9 and TRBJ2-3; 7 nucleotides match TRBD2. CDR3 size: 12 residues. Trimming took 7 bases from V and 1 from J; bases not matched to a gene: 0. CDR1 is SGDLS, CDR2 YYNGEE, per germline. The CDR3 coding sequence is TGTGCCAGCCGGGGGGGCACAGATACGCAGTATTTT. This sequence encodes CASRGGTDTQYF.

Comment on this clone: Different DNA sequences within this sample yield the same CDR3. The chain combines TRBV7-2 with TRBJ1-5; D unresolved. Germline CDR1 and CDR2: SGHTA and FQGNSA. Trimming removed 5 bases at V and 1 base at J, with 9 bases between. This CDR3 is built from 14 residues. For the CDR3, the DNA is TGTGCCAGCAGCCCCGGAGAGAGCAATCAGCCCCAGCATTTT. The encoded protein is CASSPGESNQPQHF. The complete variable domain, with remaining parts taken from reference TRBV7-2 and TRBJ1-5, reads GAGVSQSPSNKVTEKGKDVELRCDPISGHTALYWYRQSLGQGLEFLIYFQGNSAPDKSGLPSDRFSAERTGGSVSTLTIQRTQQEDSAVYLCASSPGESNQPQHFGDGTRLSIL.

The chain has TRBV4-3 and TRBJ2-7, with D perhaps matching TRBD2 (5 bases). Germline CDR1 and CDR2: LGHNA and YSLEER. The CDR3 is 13 amino acids. V was cut by 3 bases and J by 3 bases, with 9 bases left in between. The CDR3 protein is CASSHGLGYEQYF. Here the CDR3 DNA reads TGCGCCAGCAGCCACGGACTTGGCTACGAGCAGTACTTC.

The J gene is TRBJ2-7, the V gene TRBV19; 8 bases line up with TRBD2. Trimming removed 3 bases from V and 3 bases from J; junction bases left unmatched: 1. Germline CDR1 LNHDA, CDR2 SQIVND (reference sequence). CDR3 size: 13 residues. The CDR3 DNA follows: TGTGCCAGTAGTATCGGGGGGGACTACGAGCAGTACTTC. It translates to CASSIGGDYEQYF.

The chain carries TRBV11-3 and TRBJ2-1; D is possibly TRBD1 (5 bases). The CDR3 sequence is 14 residues long. Germline V CDR1 and CDR2: SGHNT, YENEEA. Trimming cost V 4 bases and J 5 bases, with 12 bases left between them. The CDR3 loop is CASSSPGAHNEQFF. As DNA, the CDR3 is TGTGCCAGCAGCTCCCCTGGGGCCCACAATGAGCAGTTCTTC. The entire variable domain, with the rest obtained from reference TRBV11-3 and TRBJ2-1, is as follows: EAGVVQSPRYKIIEKKQPVAFWCNPISGHNTLYWYLQNLGQGPELLIRYENEEAVDDSQLPKDRFSAERLKGVDSTLKIQPAELGDSAVYLCASSSPGAHNEQFFGPGTRLTVL.

This clone showed up just a few times. The chain has TRBV4-3 and TRBJ1-5; no clear D. Germline CDR1 LGHNA, CDR2 YSLEER. The CDR3 is 15 amino acids. Deletions cut 0 bases from V and 2 bases from J, with 8 bases between. CDR3 DNA: TGCGCCAGCAGCCAAGATTTTTCCGGCAATCAGCCCCAGCATTTT. This gives the protein CASSQDFSGNQPQHF.

The gene calls are TRBV15 and TRBJ2-7, with D perhaps TRBD2 (5 bases). The V end was cut by 4 bases, the J end by 1 base, with 14 bases between. Germline V gives CDR1 LNHNV, CDR2 YYDKDF (reference sequence). This CDR3 spans 15 amino acids. CDR3 nucleotides: TGTGCCACCAGCAAAGCGGCCGGCGGGTCCTACGAGCAGTACGTC. This codes for CATSKAAGGSYEQYV.

The V gene is TRBV11-3, the J gene TRBJ2-1, with 11 bases identical to TRBD2. Unmatched junction bases numbered 11, after V lost 5 bases and J lost 2 bases. Germline CDR1 reads SGHNT; CDR2 reads YENEEA. There are 18 residues in the CDR3. The CDR3 DNA reads as TGTGCCAGCAGCCCCGGAACACTAGCGGGAGCCCCCTACAATGAGCAGTTCTTC. It translates to CASSPGTLAGAPYNEQFF.